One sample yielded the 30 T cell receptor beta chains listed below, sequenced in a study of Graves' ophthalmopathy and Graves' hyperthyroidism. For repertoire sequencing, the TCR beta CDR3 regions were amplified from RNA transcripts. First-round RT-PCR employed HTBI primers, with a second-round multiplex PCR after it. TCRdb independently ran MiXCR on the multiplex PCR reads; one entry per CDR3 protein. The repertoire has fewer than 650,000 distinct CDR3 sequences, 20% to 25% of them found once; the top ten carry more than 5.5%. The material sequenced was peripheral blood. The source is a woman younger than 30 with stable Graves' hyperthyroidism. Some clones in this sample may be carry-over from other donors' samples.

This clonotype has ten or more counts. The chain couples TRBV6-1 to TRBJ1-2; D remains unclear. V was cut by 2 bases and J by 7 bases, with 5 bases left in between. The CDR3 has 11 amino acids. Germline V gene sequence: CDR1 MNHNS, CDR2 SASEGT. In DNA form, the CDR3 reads TGTGCCAGCAGTGAATGGGTTGGCTACACCTTC. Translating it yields CASSEWVGYTF.

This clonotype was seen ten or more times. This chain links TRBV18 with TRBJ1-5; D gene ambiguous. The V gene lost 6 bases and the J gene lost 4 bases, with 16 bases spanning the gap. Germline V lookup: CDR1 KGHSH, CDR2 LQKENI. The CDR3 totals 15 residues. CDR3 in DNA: TGTGCCAGCTCCCTCACGGGCGATCCAAATCAGCCCCAGCATTTT. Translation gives CASSLTGDPNQPQHF.

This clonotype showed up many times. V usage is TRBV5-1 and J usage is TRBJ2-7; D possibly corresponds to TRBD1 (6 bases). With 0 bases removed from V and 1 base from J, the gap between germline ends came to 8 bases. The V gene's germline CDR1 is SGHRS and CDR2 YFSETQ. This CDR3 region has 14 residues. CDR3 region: CASSLGQDSYEQYF. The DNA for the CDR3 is TGCGCCAGCAGCTTGGGACAGGATTCCTACGAGCAGTACTTC.

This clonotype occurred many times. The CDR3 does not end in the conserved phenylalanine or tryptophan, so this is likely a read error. This CDR3 is CACNTEAFL. CDR3 nucleotides: TGTGCCTGCAACACTGAAGCTTTCCTT. The rearrangement uses TRBV14 and TRBJ1-1, with D unclear. V shed 11 bases and J shed 2 bases, with 3 bases lying between them. The germline CDR1 and CDR2 sequences are SGHDN and FVKESK. CDR3 length: 9 residues.

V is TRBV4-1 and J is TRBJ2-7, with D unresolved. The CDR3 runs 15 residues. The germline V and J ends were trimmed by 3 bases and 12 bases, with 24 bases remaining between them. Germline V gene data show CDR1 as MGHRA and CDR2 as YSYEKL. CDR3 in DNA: TGCGCCAGCAGCCAGTGGCCCGGCAGCGCGGTTTACCGGTACGTC. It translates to CASSQWPGSAVYRYV.

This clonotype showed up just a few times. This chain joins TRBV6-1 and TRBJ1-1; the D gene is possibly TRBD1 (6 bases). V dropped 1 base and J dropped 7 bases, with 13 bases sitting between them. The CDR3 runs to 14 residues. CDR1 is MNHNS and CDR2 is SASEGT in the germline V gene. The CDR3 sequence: CASSEGEQGNEAFF. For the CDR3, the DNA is TGTGCCAGCAGTGAAGGTGAACAGGGTAATGAAGCTTTCTTT.

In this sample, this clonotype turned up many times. CDR3 coding DNA: TGTGCCAGCAGTTATGGGATACTAGCGGGAGCGCAAGAGACCCAGTACTTC. Residues: CASSYGILAGAQETQYF. The genes are TRBV6-5 and TRBJ2-5; 11 positions match TRBD2. Germline-derived CDR1 and CDR2 are MNHEY and SVGAGI. The junction had 8 bases not matched to a gene; V was cut back by 3 bases and J by 2 bases. The CDR3 has 17 amino acids.

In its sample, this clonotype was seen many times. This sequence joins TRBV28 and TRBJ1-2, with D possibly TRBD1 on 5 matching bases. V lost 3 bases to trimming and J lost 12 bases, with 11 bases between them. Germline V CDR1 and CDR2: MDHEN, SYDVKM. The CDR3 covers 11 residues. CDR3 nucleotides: TGTGCCAGCAGTTTCAACGGAGGGGACACCTTC. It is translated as CASSFNGGDTF.

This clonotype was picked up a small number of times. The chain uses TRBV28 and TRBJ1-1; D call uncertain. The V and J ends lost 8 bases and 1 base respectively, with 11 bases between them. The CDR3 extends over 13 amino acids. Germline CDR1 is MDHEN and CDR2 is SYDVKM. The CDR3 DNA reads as TGTGCCAGCCTAAACATGGGGAACACTGAAGCTTTCTTT. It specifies CASLNMGNTEAFF.

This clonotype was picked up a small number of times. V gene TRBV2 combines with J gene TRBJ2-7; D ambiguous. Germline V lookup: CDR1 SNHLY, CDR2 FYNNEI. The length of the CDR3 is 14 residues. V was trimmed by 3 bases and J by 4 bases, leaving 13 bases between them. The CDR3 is CASSDRTFNYEQYF. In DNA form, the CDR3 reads TGTGCCAGCAGTGATAGAACATTCAATTACGAGCAGTACTTC.

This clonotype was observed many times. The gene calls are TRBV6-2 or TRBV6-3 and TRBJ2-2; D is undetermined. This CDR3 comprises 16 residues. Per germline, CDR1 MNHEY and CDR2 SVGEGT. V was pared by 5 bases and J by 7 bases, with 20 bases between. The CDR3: CASSPIGGRSGGELFF. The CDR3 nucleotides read TGTGCCAGCAGTCCCATCGGTGGGCGGTCCGGCGGGGAGCTGTTTTTT.

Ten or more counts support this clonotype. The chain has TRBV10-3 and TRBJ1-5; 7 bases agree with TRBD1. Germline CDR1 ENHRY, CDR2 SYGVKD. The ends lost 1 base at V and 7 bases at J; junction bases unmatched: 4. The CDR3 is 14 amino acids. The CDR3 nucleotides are TGTGCCATCAGTGAGTGGGGACAGATCCAGCCCCAGCATTTT. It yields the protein CAISEWGQIQPQHF.

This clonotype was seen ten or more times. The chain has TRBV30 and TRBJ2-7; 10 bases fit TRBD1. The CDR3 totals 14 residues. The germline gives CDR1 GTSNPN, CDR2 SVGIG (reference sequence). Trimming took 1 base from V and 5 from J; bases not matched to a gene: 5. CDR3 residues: CAWSADRGLDEQYF. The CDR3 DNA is TGTGCCTGGAGTGCCGACAGGGGGCTCGACGAGCAGTACTTC. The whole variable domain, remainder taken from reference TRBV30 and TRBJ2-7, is SQTIHQWPATLVQPVGSPLSLECTVEGTSNPNLYWYRQAAGRGLQLLFYSVGIGQISSEVPQNLSASRPQDRQFILSSKKLLLSDSGFYLCAWSADRGLDEQYFGPGTRLTVT.

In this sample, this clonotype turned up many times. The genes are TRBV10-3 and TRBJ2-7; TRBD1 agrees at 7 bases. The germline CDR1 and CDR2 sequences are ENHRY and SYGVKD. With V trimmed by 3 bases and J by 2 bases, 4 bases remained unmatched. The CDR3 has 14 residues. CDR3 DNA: TGTGCCATCAGTGACACGACAGGGACCTACGAGCAGTACTTC. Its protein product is CAISDTTGTYEQYF.

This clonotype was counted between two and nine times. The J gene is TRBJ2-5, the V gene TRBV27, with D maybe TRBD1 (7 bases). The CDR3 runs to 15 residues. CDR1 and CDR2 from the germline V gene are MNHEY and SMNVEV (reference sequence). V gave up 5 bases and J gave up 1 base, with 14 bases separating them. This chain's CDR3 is CASSRRDRVQETQYF. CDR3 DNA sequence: TGTGCCAGCAGTCGGAGGGACAGAGTCCAAGAGACCCAGTACTTC.

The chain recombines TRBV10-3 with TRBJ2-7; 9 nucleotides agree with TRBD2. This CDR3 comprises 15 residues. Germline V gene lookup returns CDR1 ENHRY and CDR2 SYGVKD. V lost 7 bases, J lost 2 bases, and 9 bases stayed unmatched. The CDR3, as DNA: TGTGCCATCACTCCTAGTAGCGGGAGTGCCTACGAGCAGTACTTC. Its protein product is CAITPSSGSAYEQYF.

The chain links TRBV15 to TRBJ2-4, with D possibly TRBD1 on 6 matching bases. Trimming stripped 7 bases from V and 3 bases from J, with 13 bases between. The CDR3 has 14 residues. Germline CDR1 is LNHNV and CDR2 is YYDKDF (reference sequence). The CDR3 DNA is TGTGCCACCACGGACAGAAGCGGCAAAAACATTCAGTACTTC. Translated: CATTDRSGKNIQYF.

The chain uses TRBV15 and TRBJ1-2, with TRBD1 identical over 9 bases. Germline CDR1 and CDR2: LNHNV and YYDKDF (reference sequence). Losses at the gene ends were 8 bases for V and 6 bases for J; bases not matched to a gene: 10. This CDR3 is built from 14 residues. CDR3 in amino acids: CATGPDRGYDGYTF. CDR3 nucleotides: TGTGCCACCGGACCGGACAGGGGATACGATGGCTACACCTTC.

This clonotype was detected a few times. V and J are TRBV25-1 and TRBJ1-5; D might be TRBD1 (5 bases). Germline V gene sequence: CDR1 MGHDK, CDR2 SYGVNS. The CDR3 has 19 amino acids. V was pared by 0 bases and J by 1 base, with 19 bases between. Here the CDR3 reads CASSEYVGLGYRSNQPQHF. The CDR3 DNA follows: TGTGCCAGCAGTGAATATGTGGGGCTGGGTTATCGGAGCAATCAGCCCCAGCATTTT.

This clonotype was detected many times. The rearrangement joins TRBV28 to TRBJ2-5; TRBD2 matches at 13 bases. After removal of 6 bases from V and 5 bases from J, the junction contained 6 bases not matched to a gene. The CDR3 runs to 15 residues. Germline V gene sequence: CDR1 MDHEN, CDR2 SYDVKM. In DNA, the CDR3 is TGTGCCAGCAGAACTGGACTAGCGGGAGTGGAGACCCAGTACTTC. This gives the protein CASRTGLAGVETQYF.

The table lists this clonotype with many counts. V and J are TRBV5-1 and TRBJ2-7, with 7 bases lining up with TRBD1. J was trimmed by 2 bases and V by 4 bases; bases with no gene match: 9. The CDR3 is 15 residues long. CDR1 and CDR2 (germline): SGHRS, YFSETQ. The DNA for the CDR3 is TGCGCCAGCAGCACATCGACAGGGATAGCCTACGAGCAGTACTTC. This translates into CASSTSTGIAYEQYF.

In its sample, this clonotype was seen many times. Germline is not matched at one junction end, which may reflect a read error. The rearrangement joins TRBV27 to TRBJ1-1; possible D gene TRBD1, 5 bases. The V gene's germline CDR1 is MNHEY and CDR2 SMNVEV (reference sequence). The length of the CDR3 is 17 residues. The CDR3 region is CASSFTPRDGMNTKAFF. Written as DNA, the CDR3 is TGTGCCAGCAGTTTTACCCCTCGGGACGGCATGAACACTAAAGCTTTCTTT.

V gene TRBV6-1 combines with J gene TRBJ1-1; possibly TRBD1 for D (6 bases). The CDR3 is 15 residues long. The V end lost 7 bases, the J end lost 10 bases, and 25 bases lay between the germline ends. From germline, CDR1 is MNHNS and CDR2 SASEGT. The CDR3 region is CASKGTSLLESGAFF. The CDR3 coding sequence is TGTGCCAGCAAAGGGACATCGCTGCTGGAGAGTGGAGCTTTCTTT.

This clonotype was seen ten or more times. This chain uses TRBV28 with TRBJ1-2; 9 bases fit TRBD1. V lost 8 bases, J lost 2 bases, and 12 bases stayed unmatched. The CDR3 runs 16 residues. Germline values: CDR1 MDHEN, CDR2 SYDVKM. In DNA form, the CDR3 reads TGTGCCAGCGATCCCGGGACAGGGCTGGGAAACTATGGCTACACCTTC. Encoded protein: CASDPGTGLGNYGYTF.

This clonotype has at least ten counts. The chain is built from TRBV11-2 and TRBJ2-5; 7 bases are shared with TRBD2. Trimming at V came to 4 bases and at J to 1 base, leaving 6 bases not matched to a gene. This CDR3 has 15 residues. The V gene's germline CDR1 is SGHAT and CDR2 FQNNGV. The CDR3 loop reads CASSSLGGIQETQYF. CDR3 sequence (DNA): TGTGCCAGCAGCTCCCTCGGGGGGATCCAAGAGACCCAGTACTTC.

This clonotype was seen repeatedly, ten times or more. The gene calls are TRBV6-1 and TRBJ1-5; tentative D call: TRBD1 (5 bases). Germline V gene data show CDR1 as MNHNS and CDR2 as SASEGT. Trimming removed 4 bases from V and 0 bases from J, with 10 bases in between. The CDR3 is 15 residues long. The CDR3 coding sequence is TGTGCCAGCAGTGCAGGGTGGGATAGCAATCAGCCCCAGCATTTT. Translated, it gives CASSAGWDSNQPQHF.

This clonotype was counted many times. The chain's CDR3 is CASSSSGSGGKEEAFF. The DNA of the CDR3 is TGTGCCAGCAGTTCATCTGGGTCCGGGGGGAAGGAGGAAGCTTTCTTT. The chain uses TRBV12-3 or TRBV12-4 and TRBJ1-1, with D perhaps matching TRBD1 (5 bases). The CDR3 has 16 residues. The V end lost 4 bases, the J end lost 8 bases, and 23 bases lay between the germline ends.

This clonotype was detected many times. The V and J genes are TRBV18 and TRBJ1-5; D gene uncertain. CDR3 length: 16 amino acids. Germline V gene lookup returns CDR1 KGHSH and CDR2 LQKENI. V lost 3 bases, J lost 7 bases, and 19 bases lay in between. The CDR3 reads CASSPQPPLSGQPQHF. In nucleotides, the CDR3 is TGTGCCAGCTCACCCCAACCGCCACTATCGGGGCAGCCCCAGCATTTT.

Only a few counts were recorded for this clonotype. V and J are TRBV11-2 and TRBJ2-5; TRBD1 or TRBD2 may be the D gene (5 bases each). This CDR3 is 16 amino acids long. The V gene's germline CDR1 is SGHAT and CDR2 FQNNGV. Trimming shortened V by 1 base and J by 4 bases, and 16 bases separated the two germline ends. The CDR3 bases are TGTGCCAGCAGCTTAGGGGTAGTTCCGGGGACAGAGACCCAGTACTTC. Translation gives CASSLGVVPGTETQYF.

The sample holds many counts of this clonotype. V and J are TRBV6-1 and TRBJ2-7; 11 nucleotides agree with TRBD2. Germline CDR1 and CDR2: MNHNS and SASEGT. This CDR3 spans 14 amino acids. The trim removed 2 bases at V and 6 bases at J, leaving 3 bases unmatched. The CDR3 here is CASSEPGLAVEQYF. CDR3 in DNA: TGTGCCAGCAGTGAACCGGGACTAGCGGTCGAGCAGTACTTC.